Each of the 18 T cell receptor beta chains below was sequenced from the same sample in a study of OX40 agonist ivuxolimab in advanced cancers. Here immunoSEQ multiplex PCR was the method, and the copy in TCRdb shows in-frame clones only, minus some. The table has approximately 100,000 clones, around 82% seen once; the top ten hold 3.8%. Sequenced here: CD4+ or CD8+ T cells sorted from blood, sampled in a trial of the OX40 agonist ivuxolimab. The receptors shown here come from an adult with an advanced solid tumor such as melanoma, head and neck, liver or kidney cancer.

In nucleotides, the CDR3 is TGTGCCAGCAGTTTAGGACGGATTTGGTACTTC. Translated, it gives CASSLGRIWYF. The V gene is TRBV28, the J gene TRBJ2-5, with D hard to call. Germline loops: CDR1 MDHEN, CDR2 SYDVKM. V lost 2 bases and J 13 bases, leaving 11 bases between the germline ends. This CDR3 contains 11 residues.

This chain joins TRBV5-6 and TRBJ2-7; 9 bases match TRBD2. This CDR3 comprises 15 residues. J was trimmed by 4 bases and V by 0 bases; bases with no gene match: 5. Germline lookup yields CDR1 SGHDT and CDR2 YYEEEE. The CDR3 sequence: CASSLVSSGGYEQYF. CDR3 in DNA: TGTGCCAGCAGCTTGGTCAGTAGCGGGGGATACGAGCAGTACTTC. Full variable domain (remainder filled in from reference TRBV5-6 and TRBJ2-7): DAGVTQSPTHLIKTRGQQVTLRCSPKSGHDTVSWYQQALGQGPQFIFQYYEEEERQRGNFPDRFSGHQFPNYSSELNVNALLLGDSALYLCASSLVSSGGYEQYFGPGTRLTVT.

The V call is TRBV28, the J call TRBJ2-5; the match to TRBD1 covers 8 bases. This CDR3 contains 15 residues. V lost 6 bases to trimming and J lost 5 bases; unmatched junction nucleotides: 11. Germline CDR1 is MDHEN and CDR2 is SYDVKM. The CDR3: CASRRPQGAGETQYF. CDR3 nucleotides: TGTGCCAGCAGACGCCCGCAGGGGGCGGGGGAGACCCAGTACTTC.

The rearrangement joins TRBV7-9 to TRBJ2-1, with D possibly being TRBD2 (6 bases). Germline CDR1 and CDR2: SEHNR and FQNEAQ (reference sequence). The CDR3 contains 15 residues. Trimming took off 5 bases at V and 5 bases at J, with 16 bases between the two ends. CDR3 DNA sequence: TGTGCCAGCAGCCCTCGGAGGGGTCATGACAATGAGCAGTTCTTC. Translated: CASSPRRGHDNEQFF.

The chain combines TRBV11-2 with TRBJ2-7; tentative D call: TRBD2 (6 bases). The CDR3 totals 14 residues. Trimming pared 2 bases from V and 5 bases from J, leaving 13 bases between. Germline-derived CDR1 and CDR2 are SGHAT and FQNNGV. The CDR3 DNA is TGTGCCAGCAGCTTAATAAAGGGCGGGAACGAGCAGTACTTC. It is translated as CASSLIKGGNEQYF.

The CDR3 bases are TGTGCCAGCAGTTTAAATCTGGGCTACGAGCAGTACTTC. This codes for CASSLNLGYEQYF. The chain carries TRBV28 and TRBJ2-5; D is uncertain. Judging by the DNA end, TRBJ2-7 fits better; the J call may be wrong. This CDR3 has 13 amino acids. The germline CDR1 and CDR2 sequences are MDHEN and SYDVKM.

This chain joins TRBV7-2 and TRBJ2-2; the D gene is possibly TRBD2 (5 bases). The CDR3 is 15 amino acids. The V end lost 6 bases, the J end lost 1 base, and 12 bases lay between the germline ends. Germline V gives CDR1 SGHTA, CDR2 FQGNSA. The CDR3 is CASRNGEGNTGELFF. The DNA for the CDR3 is TGTGCCAGCAGGAATGGAGAGGGGAACACCGGGGAGCTGTTTTTT.

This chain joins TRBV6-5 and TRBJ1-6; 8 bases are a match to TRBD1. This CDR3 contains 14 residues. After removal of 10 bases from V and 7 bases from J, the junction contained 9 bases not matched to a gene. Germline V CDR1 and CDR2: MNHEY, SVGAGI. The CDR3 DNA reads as TGTGCCACACAACGGACAGGGCAGAATTCACCCCTCCACTTT. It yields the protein CATQRTGQNSPLHF.

As DNA, the CDR3 is TGTGCCAGTAGCGAATCAGGGGGGGAGACCCAGTACTTC. It translates to CASSESGGETQYF. This chain joins TRBV19 and TRBJ2-5, with a possible D match to TRBD1 (7 bases). V lost 6 bases, J lost 5 bases, and 13 bases lay in between. Germline V gene lookup returns CDR1 LNHDA and CDR2 SQIVND (reference sequence). This CDR3 has 13 amino acids.

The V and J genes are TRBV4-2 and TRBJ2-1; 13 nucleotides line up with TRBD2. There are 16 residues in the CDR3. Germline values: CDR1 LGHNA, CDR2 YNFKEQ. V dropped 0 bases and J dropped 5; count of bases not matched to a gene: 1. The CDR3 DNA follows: TGTGCCAGCAGCCAAGATGGGACTAGCGGGGACAATGAGCAGTTCTTC. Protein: CASSQDGTSGDNEQFF.

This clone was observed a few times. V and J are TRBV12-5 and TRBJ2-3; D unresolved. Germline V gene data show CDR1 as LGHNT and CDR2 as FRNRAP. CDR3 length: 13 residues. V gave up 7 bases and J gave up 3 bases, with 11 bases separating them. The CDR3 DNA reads TGTGCTAGTGCCGTAGAGTATACAGATACGCAGTATTTT. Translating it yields CASAVEYTDTQYF.

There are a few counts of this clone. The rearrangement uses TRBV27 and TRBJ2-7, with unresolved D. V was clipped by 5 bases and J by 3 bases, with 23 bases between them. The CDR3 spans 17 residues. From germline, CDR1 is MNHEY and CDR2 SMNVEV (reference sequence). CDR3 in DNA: TGTGCCAGCAGTCCCGACCATCGGGTATCCTCCGGCTACGAGCAGTACTTC. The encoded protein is CASSPDHRVSSGYEQYF.

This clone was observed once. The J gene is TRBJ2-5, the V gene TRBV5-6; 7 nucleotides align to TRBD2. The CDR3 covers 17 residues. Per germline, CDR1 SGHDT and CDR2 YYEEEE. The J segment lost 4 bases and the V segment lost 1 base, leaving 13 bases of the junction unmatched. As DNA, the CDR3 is TGTGCCAGCAGCTTGTTCCGCGGGAGAAGGTTTGGAGAGACCCAGTACTTC. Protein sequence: CASSLFRGRRFGETQYF.

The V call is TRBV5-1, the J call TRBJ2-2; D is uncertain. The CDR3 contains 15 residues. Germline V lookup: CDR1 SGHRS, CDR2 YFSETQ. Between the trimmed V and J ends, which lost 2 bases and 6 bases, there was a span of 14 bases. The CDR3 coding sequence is TGCGCCAGCAGCTTAGAATTAGGCGACCCCGGGGAGCTGTTTTTT. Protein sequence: CASSLELGDPGELFF.

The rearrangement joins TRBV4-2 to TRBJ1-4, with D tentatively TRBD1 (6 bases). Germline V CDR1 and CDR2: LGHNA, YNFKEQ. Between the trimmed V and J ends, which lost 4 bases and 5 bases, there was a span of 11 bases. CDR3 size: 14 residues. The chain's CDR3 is CASSLDGGNEKLFF. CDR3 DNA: TGTGCCAGCAGCCTAGACGGGGGCAATGAAAAACTGTTTTTT.

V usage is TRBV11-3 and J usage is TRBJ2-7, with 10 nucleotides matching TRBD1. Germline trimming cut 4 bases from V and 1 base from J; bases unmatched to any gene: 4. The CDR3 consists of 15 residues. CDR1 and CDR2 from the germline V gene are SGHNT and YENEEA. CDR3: CASSSGQGVSYEQYF. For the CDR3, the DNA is TGTGCCAGCAGCTCCGGACAGGGGGTGTCCTACGAGCAGTACTTC.

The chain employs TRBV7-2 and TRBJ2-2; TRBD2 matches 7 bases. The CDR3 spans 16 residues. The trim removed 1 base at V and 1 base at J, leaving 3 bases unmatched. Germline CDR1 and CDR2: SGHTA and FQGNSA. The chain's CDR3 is CASSLVSGGNTGELFF. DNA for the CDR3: TGTGCCAGCAGCTTAGTTTCGGGAGGGAACACCGGGGAGCTGTTTTTT.

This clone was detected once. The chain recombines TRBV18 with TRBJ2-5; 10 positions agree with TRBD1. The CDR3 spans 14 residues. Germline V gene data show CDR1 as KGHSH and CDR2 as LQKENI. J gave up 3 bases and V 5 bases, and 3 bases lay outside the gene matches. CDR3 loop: CASSSDRGKETQYF. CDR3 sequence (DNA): TGTGCCAGCTCATCGGACAGGGGGAAAGAGACCCAGTACTTC.